This TCR beta chain was captured in a study of identifying expanded T cells in peripheral blood. Collection occurred without any documented infections or immune events in donors. Overall study findings and caveats: Variance in clone template counts between two-week samples significantly increased with total template count across all healthy donors.

Remarks on this clone: Its antigen is not known.

The germline V gene encodes CDR1 MNHNS and CDR2 SASEGT. This CDR3 is 15 amino acids long. Trimming cost V 2 bases and J 2 bases; bases outside gene matches: 0. Clones were sequenced by immunoSEQ multiplex PCR, and TCRdb holds only the in-frame ones, with some missing. The sample lists just under 65,000 clones; around 87% were seen once. The V gene is TRBV6-1, the J gene TRBJ2-1, with 10 nucleotides matching TRBD2. The sequence derives from a person aged 18 to 75 in good health. The source material was blood. CDR3 residues: CASSESGGAYNEQFF. The CDR3 nucleotides are TGTGCCAGCAGTGAAAGCGGGGGGGCCTACAATGAGCAGTTCTTC.